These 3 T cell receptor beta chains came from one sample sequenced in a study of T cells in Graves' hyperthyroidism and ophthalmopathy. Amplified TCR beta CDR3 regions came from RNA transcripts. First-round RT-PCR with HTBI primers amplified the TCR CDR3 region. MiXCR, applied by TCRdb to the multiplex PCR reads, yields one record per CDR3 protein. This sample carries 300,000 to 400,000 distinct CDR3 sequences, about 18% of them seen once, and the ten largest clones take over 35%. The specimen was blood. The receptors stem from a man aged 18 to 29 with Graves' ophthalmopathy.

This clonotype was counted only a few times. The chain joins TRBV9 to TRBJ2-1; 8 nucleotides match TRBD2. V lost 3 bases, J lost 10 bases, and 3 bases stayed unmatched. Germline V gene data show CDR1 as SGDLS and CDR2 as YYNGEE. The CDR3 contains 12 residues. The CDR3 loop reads CASSGSGAEQFF. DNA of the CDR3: TGTGCCAGCAGCGGTAGCGGGGCAGAGCAGTTCTTC.

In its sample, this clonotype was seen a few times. The CDR3 loop reads CASSNNHGSNTGELFF. CDR3 DNA sequence: TGTGCCAGCAGTAACAACCATGGGTCAAACACCGGGGAGCTGTTTTTT. This sequence joins TRBV6-1 and TRBJ2-2; D call uncertain. Trimming left V 5 bases short and J 2 bases short, with 15 bases between. The CDR3 consists of 16 residues. The germline CDR1 and CDR2 sequences are MNHNS and SASEGT.

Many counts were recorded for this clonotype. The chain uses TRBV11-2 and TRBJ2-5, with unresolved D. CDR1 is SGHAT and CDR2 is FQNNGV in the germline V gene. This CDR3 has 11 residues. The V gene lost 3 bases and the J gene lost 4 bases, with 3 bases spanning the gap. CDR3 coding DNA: TGTGCCAGCAGCTTCATAGAGACCCAGTACTTC. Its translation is CASSFIETQYF.